The rows below give T cell receptor beta chains drawn from one sample of a study of T cell responses to AZD1222 COVID-19 vaccine. Using immunoSEQ multiplex PCR, the repertoire was profiled, and TCRdb retains in-frame clones only, with some absent. The repertoire consists of around 83,000 clones, with about 83% occurring once and the leading ten covering about 8.7%. The source material was peripheral blood, sampled on day 0 of AZD1222 vaccination. The source of these receptors is an adult in good health. CDR3s include the opening cysteine and the closing phenylalanine or tryptophan. The D gene is left open where the match is weak. The size of a clone is reported for some rows only, either as once, few or many, or as a class for expanded clones.

>.|.|TRBV5-1|TRBJ2-3
CASSSTGRTDTQYF
TGCGCCAGCAGCTCGACGGGGAGAACAGATACGCAGTATTTT
>.|.|TRBV30|TRBJ1-2
CAWISAREGGYTF
TGTGCCTGGATCTCGGCCCGGGAGGGTGGCTACACCTTC
>few|TRBD2|TRBV9|TRBJ2-1
CASSVGGRGSFNEQFF
TGTGCCAGCAGCGTAGGCGGGAGGGGGTCGTTCAATGAGCAGTTCTTC
>.|.|TRBV24-1|TRBJ2-3
CATSDHGGRTDTQYF
TGTGCCACCAGTGACCACGGGGGACGCACAGATACGCAGTATTTT
>few|.|TRBV6-5|TRBJ2-3
CASRGVHSQYF
TGTGCCAGCAGGGGGGTTCATTCGCAGTATTTT
>.|.|TRBV29-1|TRBJ1-3
CSVLKDHSGNTIYF
TGCAGCGTTCTCAAGGACCACTCTGGAAACACCATATATTTT
>.|TRBD1|TRBV2|TRBJ2-7
CASSTGGAPYEQYF
TGTGCCAGTTCGACAGGGGGCGCTCCCTACGAGCAGTACTTC
>.|.|TRBV6-5|TRBJ2-5
CASSYSGVGETQYF
TGTGCCAGCAGTTACTCAGGGGTGGGGGAGACCCAGTACTTC
>.|.|TRBV7-8|TRBJ2-7
CASSLATYEQYF
TGTGCCAGCAGCTTAGCCACCTACGAGCAGTACTTC
>.|.|TRBV5-1|TRBJ2-2
CASSWGLDGTGELFF
TGCGCCAGCAGTTGGGGTCTGGATGGCACCGGGGAGCTGTTTTTT
>.|.|TRBV6-5|TRBJ1-6
CASSIQQYNSPLHF
TGTGCCAGCAGCATACAGCAATATAATTCACCCCTCCACTTT
>.|TRBD1|TRBV7-3|TRBJ1-6
CASSLTGQGEFGSPLHF
TGTGCCAGCAGCTTAACCGGACAGGGGGAGTTCGGGTCACCCCTCCACTTT
>.|TRBD1|TRBV6-4|TRBJ1-4
CASSPDRGSEKLFF
TGTGCCAGCAGCCCGGACAGGGGTTCTGAAAAACTGTTTTTT
>.|.|TRBV6-5|TRBJ2-2
CASRLEGTNTGELFF
TGTGCCAGCAGGTTGGAGGGGACGAACACCGGGGAGCTGTTTTTT
>.|TRBD1|TRBV4-1|TRBJ1-2
CASSLTGTVNYGYTF
TGCGCCAGCAGCCTCACCGGGACAGTAAACTATGGCTACACCTTC
>.|.|TRBV5-4|TRBJ1-1
CASSNRNTEAFF
TGTGCCAGCAGCAACAGGAACACTGAAGCTTTCTTT
>.|.|TRBV5-1|TRBJ2-1
CASSLGTGGLSYNEQFF
TGCGCCAGCAGCTTGGGTACGGGGGGCCTGTCCTACAATGAGCAGTTCTTC
>.|.|TRBV12-3/TRBV12-4|TRBJ1-2
CASSSAMGYGYTF
TGTGCCAGCAGTTCGGCCATGGGGTATGGCTACACCTTC
>.|.|TRBV12-3/TRBV12-4|TRBJ1-4
CASRPPTDEKLFF
TGTGCCAGCAGACCTCCCACGGATGAAAAACTGTTTTTT
>.|.|TRBV4-2|TRBJ1-5
CASSSRPKNQPQHF
TGTGCCAGCAGCTCTCGACCCAAAAATCAGCCCCAGCATTTT
>once|.|TRBV30|TRBJ1-6
CAWSVNRVESPLHF
TGTGCCTGGAGTGTAAACAGGGTGGAGTCACCCCTCCACTTT
>.|.|TRBV19|TRBJ1-4
CASSTDGSEKLFF
TGTGCCAGTAGTACGGACGGTAGTGAAAAACTGTTTTTT
>.|.|TRBV19|TRBJ1-1
CASSSRYGAFF
TGTGCCAGTAGTTCCCGATACGGGGCTTTCTTT
>.|TRBD2|TRBV5-1|TRBJ2-1
CASSPWGGLADNEQFF
TGCGCCAGCAGCCCCTGGGGGGGACTAGCGGACAATGAGCAGTTCTTC
>.|.|TRBV28|TRBJ1-4
CASSLPSGREKLFF
TGTGCCAGCAGTTTGCCATCAGGGAGGGAAAAACTGTTTTTT
>.|.|TRBV28|TRBJ1-4
CASSFQGGGNEKLFF
TGTGCCAGCAGTTTCCAAGGGGGAGGTAATGAAAAACTGTTTTTT
>.|TRBD2|TRBV7-3|TRBJ2-2
CASSLGREPGELFF
TGTGCCAGCAGCCTAGGGCGGGAGCCCGGGGAGCTGTTTTTT
>.|.|TRBV7-8|TRBJ2-3
CASSPGNTQYF
TGTGCCAGCAGCCCGGGGAATACGCAGTATTTT
>once|.|TRBV7-9|TRBJ1-2
CASSLEGGRGYTF
TGTGCCAGCAGCTTAGAGGGGGGACGCGGCTACACCTTC
>.|TRBD2|TRBV7-3|TRBJ2-2
CASSRGTSTGELFF
TGTGCCAGCAGCAGAGGGACTAGTACCGGGGAGCTGTTTTTT
>.|.|TRBV14|TRBJ2-2
CASSLRGELFF
TGTGCCAGCAGCCTTCGGGGGGAGCTGTTTTTT
>.|.|TRBV3-1/TRBV3-2|TRBJ1-5
CASSQVVGQPQHF
TGTGCCAGCAGCCAAGTTGTAGGTCAGCCCCAGCATTTT
>.|.|TRBV10-3|TRBJ1-1
CAIRRELNTEAFF
TGTGCCATCAGGAGAGAATTGAACACTGAAGCTTTCTTT
>.|.|TRBV18|TRBJ2-7
CASSPRILGYSYEQYF
TGTGCCAGCTCACCAAGGATTTTAGGTTACTCCTACGAGCAGTACTTC
>.|TRBD2|TRBV7-9|TRBJ2-1
CASSFPVRTSGIKNEQFF
TGTGCCAGCAGCTTCCCCGTTCGGACTAGCGGGATAAAGAATGAGCAGTTCTTC
>.|TRBD1|TRBV27|TRBJ2-3
CATPDRLSTDTQYF
TGTGCCACCCCGGACAGGCTTAGCACAGATACGCAGTATTTT
>.|.|TRBV5-1|TRBJ1-2
CASSFWGGYGYTF
TGCGCCAGCAGCTTCTGGGGCGGCTATGGCTACACCTTC
>.|.|TRBV2|TRBJ1-2
CASRPPGVRYGYTF
TGTGCCAGCAGGCCCCCAGGGGTTCGGTATGGCTACACCTTC
>few|.|TRBV5-1|TRBJ2-2
CASSLGFGGMPLDPVNTGELFF
TGCGCCAGCAGCTTAGGTTTCGGCGGAATGCCCTTGGACCCAGTGAACACCGGGGAGCTGTTTTTT
>.|.|TRBV7-9|TRBJ1-2
CASSSGPSLSNYGYTF
TGTGCCAGCAGCTCAGGGCCGAGCCTTTCTAACTATGGCTACACCTTC
>.|TRBD2|TRBV29-1|TRBJ2-5
CSVDRLAVQETQYF
TGCAGCGTTGATAGGCTAGCGGTTCAAGAGACCCAGTACTTC
>.|.|TRBV7-9|TRBJ1-3
CAGSLTSSTIYF
TGTGCCGGCAGCTTAACGAGCAGCACCATATATTTT
>.|TRBD1|TRBV19|TRBJ1-1
CASTAGGVTEAFF
TGTGCCAGTACGGCAGGGGGTGTGACTGAAGCTTTCTTT
>.|.|TRBV6-2/TRBV6-3|TRBJ1-2
CASSKDRSGYTF
TGTGCCAGCAGTAAAGACAGGTCTGGCTACACCTTC
>.|.|TRBV15|TRBJ1-1
CATRVGGYGTEAFF
TGTGCCACCAGAGTTGGGGGGTATGGCACTGAAGCTTTCTTT
>.|.|TRBV5-8|TRBJ1-5
CASSEGRRNRPYSNQPQHF
TGTGCCAGCAGCGAGGGACGGCGGAACCGCCCCTATAGCAATCAGCCCCAGCATTTT